The 5 T cell receptor beta chains below were found in one sample sequenced in a study of shared clonotypes between healthy human individuals. The table came from immunoSEQ multiplex PCR; TCRdb's copy has only in-frame clones and leaves some out. The sample lists about 1.1 million clones, roughly 80% seen once, with 0.89% in the top ten. Material for sequencing was memory CD4+ T cells from PBMCs. Specified subset: CD45RA-negative fraction. The source of these receptors is a man aged 18 to 30 in good health. Some clones in this sample may be carry-over from other donors' samples.

As to this clone: A far more abundant clone sits one base away, making this likely a read error. Other DNA sequences in the sample encode the same CDR3. This chain uses TRBV11-2 with TRBJ2-3; 7 bases line up with TRBD2. This CDR3 is 15 amino acids long. Per germline, CDR1 SGHAT and CDR2 FQNNGV. Unmatched junction bases numbered 7, after V lost 3 bases and J lost 4 bases. CDR3 residues: CASSFWGGSPDTQYF. CDR3 nucleotides: TGTGCCAGCAGCTTTTGGGGGGGTTCCCCAGATACGCAGTATTTT.

Only a few counts were recorded for this clone. The identical CDR3 is also encoded by other nucleotide sequences in the sample. This chain joins TRBV2 and TRBJ2-3; 11 bases are shared with TRBD2. V lost 4 bases to trimming and J lost 3 bases; unmatched junction nucleotides: 3. In germline, CDR1 is SNHLY, CDR2 FYNNEI. This CDR3 has 15 amino acids. Here the CDR3 reads CASSGLAGGTDTQYF. In DNA form, the CDR3 reads TGTGCCAGCAGTGGGCTAGCGGGAGGAACAGATACGCAGTATTTT.

This chain connects TRBV6-6 to TRBJ2-1; 13 nucleotides match TRBD2. Germline CDR1 is MNHNY and CDR2 is SVGAGI (reference sequence). The J segment lost 9 bases and the V segment lost 7 bases, leaving 6 bases of the junction unmatched. This CDR3 region has 14 residues. In nucleotides, the CDR3 is TGTGCCAGCAAGGGCCGGACTAGCGGGGGTGAGCAGTTCTTC. Residues: CASKGRTSGGEQFF.

The chain joins TRBV6-5 to TRBJ2-1; D remains ambiguous. The CDR3 runs 11 residues. With 2 bases removed from V and 14 bases from J, the gap between germline ends came to 10 bases. Germline CDR1 and CDR2: MNHEY and SVGAGI. The CDR3: CASSYPPLEFF. CDR3 nucleotides: TGTGCCAGCAGTTACCCCCCTCTTGAGTTCTTC.

This chain connects TRBV25-1 to TRBJ1-2; a possible D gene is TRBD1 (6 bases). Between the trimmed V and J ends, which lost 3 bases and 10 bases, there was a span of 18 bases. CDR3 length equals 14 residues. The germline V gene encodes CDR1 MGHDK and CDR2 SYGVNS. The CDR3 sequence is CASSDWPFRGHYTF. CDR3 DNA sequence: TGTGCCAGCAGTGATTGGCCCTTCCGGGGGCACTACACCTTC.